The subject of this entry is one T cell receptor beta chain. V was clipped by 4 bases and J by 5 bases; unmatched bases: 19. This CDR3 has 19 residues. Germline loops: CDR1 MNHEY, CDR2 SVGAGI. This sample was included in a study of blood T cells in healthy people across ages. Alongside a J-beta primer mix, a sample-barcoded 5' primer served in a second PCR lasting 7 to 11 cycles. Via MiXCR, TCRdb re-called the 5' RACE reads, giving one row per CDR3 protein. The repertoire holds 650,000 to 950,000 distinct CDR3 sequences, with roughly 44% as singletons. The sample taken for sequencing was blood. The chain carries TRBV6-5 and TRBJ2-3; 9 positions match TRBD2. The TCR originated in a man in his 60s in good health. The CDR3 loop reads CASSFFPRGERGAGDTQYF. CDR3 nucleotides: TGTGCCAGCAGTTTCTTTCCCCGGGGTGAGCGGGGGGCCGGAGATACGCAGTATTTT.